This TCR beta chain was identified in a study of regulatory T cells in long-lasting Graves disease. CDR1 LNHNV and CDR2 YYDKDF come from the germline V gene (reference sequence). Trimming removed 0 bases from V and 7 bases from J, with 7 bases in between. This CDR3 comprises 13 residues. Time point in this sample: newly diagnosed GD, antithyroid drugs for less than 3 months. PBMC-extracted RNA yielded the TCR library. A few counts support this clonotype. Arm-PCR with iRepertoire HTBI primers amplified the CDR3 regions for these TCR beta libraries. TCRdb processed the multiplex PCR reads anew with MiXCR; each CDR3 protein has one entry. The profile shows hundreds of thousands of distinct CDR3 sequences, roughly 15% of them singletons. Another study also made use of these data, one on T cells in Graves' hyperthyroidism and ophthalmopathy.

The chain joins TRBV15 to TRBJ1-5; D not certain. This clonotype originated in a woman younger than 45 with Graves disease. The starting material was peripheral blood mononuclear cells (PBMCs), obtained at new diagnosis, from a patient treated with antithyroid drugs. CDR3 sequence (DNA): TGTGCCACCAGCAGAGATCTAGAGCAGCCCCAGCATTTT. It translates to CATSRDLEQPQHF.